The 10 T cell receptor beta chains reported below all come from one sample, sequenced in a study of CD8 T cells in Susac syndrome (dated by TCRdb to the late 2010s). Preparation of the library involved the immunoSEQ multiplex PCR assay. RNA was extracted with the RNeasy kit and roughly 0.5 to 1 ug was reverse transcribed using random hexamers. TCRdb took the public reads, trimmed them with fastp at Q25, ran MiXCR for clone calling and kept in-frame beta chains. Entries are consolidated by CDR3 protein sequence, retaining the most common genes and DNA. This sample is represented by fewer than 200,000 distinct CDR3 sequences; 85% to 95% of them were singletons. Of the sample, 0.15% to 0.2% falls within the top ten clones. The sequenced sample consisted of CD8+ T cells from PBMCs. The receptor source for this set is a human donor with multiple sclerosis.

The gene calls are TRBV27 and TRBJ2-1; 10 bases line up with TRBD2. V lost 2 bases and J lost 7; bases outside the gene matches: 8. The germline CDR1 and CDR2 sequences are MNHEY and SMNVEV (reference sequence). The CDR3 spans 16 residues. The CDR3 DNA sequence: TGTGCCAGCAGTTTAGGTTCGGGACTAGCGATTAATGAGCAGTTCTTC. Translated, it gives CASSLGSGLAINEQFF.

This clonotype occurred a few times. The gene calls are TRBV27 and TRBJ2-6; the D is unclear. V lost 8 bases to trimming and J lost 0 bases, with 5 bases between them. The CDR3 is 13 residues long. Germline CDR1 and CDR2: MNHEY and SMNVEV (reference sequence). This CDR3 reads CASSGSGANVLTF. Here the CDR3 DNA reads TGTGCCAGCTCGGGCTCTGGGGCCAACGTCCTGACTTTC.

The chain is built from TRBV5-6 and TRBJ2-1, with D tentatively TRBD2 (6 bases). Trimming left V 0 bases short and J 0 bases short, with 10 bases between. CDR3 length: 16 amino acids. From germline, CDR1 is SGHDT and CDR2 YYEEEE. The CDR3 reads CASSLGRENSYNEQFF. The CDR3, as DNA: TGTGCCAGCAGCTTGGGGCGGGAAAACTCCTACAATGAGCAGTTCTTC.

The chain links TRBV5-1 to TRBJ2-1; D remains ambiguous. The CDR3 is made up of 13 amino acids. With 3 bases removed from V and 7 bases from J, the gap between germline ends came to 11 bases. CDR1 SGHRS and CDR2 YFSETQ come from the germline V gene. CDR3 coding DNA: TGCGCCAGCAGCTCCGGAGAGAGTAATGAGCAGTTCTTC. Translated: CASSSGESNEQFF.

V usage is TRBV28 and J usage is TRBJ2-2, with 9 bases aligning to TRBD1. CDR3 length: 14 amino acids. Losses at the gene ends were 3 bases for V and 7 bases for J; bases not matched to a gene: 3. CDR1 is MDHEN, CDR2 SYDVKM, per germline. This CDR3 is CASSLTGGNGELFF. The CDR3 DNA reads as TGTGCCAGCAGTTTGACAGGGGGTAACGGGGAGCTGTTTTTT.

The chain has TRBV30 and TRBJ2-7; weak D call: TRBD1 (5 bases). Germline lookup yields CDR1 GTSNPN and CDR2 SVGIG (reference sequence). V lost 1 base, J lost 5 bases, and 18 bases lay in between. CDR3 size: 15 residues. Here the CDR3 reads CAWSAYQVQENEQYF. The CDR3 DNA reads TGTGCCTGGAGTGCTTACCAAGTACAGGAAAACGAGCAGTACTTC.

The CDR3 DNA reads as TGTGCCAGCAGTTTCAGGGGGCCGGACACTGAAGCTTTCTTT. This gives the protein CASSFRGPDTEAFF. The V and J genes are TRBV2 and TRBJ1-1; 8 nucleotides line up with TRBD1. Germline V gives CDR1 SNHLY, CDR2 FYNNEI. The length of the CDR3 is 14 residues. V gave up 5 bases and J gave up 3 bases; unmatched junction bases: 5.

V is TRBV3-1 and J is TRBJ2-5; D gene uncertain. Looked up from germline, CDR1 is LGHDT and CDR2 is YNNKEL (reference sequence). V was shortened by 0 bases and J by 5 bases, with 10 bases between the two germline ends. CDR3 length equals 14 residues. The CDR3 is CASSQDSTAETQYF. The CDR3 nucleotides read TGTGCCAGCAGCCAAGATTCAACCGCGGAGACCCAGTACTTC.

This rearrangement joins TRBV21-1 to TRBJ2-1; TRBD1, the table's D call, lacks a check against the DNA. TRBV21-1 is a recognized pseudogene. The CDR3 is made up of 16 amino acids. The CDR3 nucleotides read TGTGCCAGCAGCAAAGGGGGGACAACCTCCTACAATGAGCAGTTCTTC. This gives the protein CASSKGGTTSYNEQFF.

This clonotype was counted once. The V gene is TRBV5-1, the J gene TRBJ2-1; no reliable D call. Germline-derived CDR1 and CDR2 are SGHRS and YFSETQ. The CDR3 spans 13 residues. Trimming left V 7 bases short and J 2 bases short, with 10 bases between. This chain's CDR3 is CASGLQTYNEQFF. As DNA, the CDR3 is TGCGCCAGCGGGCTTCAAACCTACAATGAGCAGTTCTTC.